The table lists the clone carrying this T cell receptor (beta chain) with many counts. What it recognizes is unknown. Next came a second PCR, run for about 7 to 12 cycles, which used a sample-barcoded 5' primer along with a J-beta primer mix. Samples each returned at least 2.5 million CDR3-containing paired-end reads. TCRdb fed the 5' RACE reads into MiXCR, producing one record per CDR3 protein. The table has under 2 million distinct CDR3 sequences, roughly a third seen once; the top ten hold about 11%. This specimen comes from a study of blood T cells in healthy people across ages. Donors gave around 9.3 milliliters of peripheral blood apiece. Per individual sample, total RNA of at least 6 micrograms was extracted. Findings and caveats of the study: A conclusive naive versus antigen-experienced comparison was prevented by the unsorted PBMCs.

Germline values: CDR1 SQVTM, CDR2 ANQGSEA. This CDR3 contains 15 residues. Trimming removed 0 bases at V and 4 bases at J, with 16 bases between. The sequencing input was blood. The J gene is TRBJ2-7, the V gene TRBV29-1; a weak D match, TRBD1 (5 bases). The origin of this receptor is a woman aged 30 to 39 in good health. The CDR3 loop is CSVEESGSRFYEQYF. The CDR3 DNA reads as TGCAGCGTTGAAGAATCAGGGTCCCGATTTTACGAGCAGTACTTC.